What follows describes a single T cell receptor (beta chain). Its specificity is not known. This PCR relied on a set of 60 Vbeta primers and 13 Jbeta primers. Clones were read by immunoSEQ multiplex PCR, and TCRdb kept only the in-frame ones, dropping some. The profile shows over 110,000 clones, 70% to 80% of them singletons. This entry comes from a study of cytomegalovirus exposure and HLA in healthy donors. Study findings and constraints: Immune exposure data for these donors was limited to CMV serostatus.

The CDR3 extends over 14 amino acids. Germline values: CDR1 SGHVS, CDR2 FQNEAQ. Trimming cost V 5 bases and J 7 bases; bases outside gene matches: 5. This receptor was identified in a woman in her 50s in good health and CMV-seropositive. Sample: PBMCs. The chain is built from TRBV7-8 and TRBJ1-4; 9 bases are a match to TRBD1. The CDR3 DNA is TGTGCCAGCAGCGACAGGGGGAGGGTTGAAAAACTGTTTTTT. It yields the protein CASSDRGRVEKLFF.